A single sample gave rise to the 6 T cell receptor beta chains below, sequenced in a study of blood T cell repertoires in COVID-19. TCRdb's table, derived via immunoSEQ multiplex PCR, lists solely in-frame clones and lacks some. The sample has approximately 270,000 clones; 88% are singletons. Sequences were obtained from peripheral blood. Receptor source: a man at least 80 years old with acute or convalescent COVID-19.

This chain connects TRBV9 to TRBJ1-1, with 7 nucleotides matching TRBD1. CDR1 and CDR2 (germline): SGDLS, YYNGEE. The CDR3 has 14 amino acids. Trimming took 3 bases from V and 1 from J; bases not matched to a gene: 3. The CDR3 spells CASSAQGRNTEAFF. CDR3 nucleotide sequence: TGTGCCAGCAGCGCACAGGGGAGGAACACTGAAGCTTTCTTT. Full variable domain (missing parts from reference TRBV9 and TRBJ1-1): DSGVTQTPKHLITATGQRVTLRCSPRSGDLSVYWYQQSLDQGLQFLIQYYNGEERAKGNILERFSAQQFPDLHSELNLSSLELGDSALYFCASSAQGRNTEAFFGQGTRLTVV.

The chain combines TRBV3-1 (or the pseudogene TRBV3-2) with TRBJ2-4; tentative D call: TRBD1 (6 bases). Germline V gives CDR1 LGHDT, CDR2 YNNKEL (reference sequence). The CDR3 loop spans 17 amino acids. The ends were cut back, 0 bases at V and 1 base at J, with 13 bases in the middle. CDR3 bases: TGTGCCAGCAGCCAAGATCCAGGCCAGGGGGCCAAAAACATTCAGTACTTC. Encoded protein: CASSQDPGQGAKNIQYF.

Here the CDR3 reads CASSFGSGDTQYF. The CDR3 DNA follows: TGTGCCAGCAGCTTCGGGAGCGGGGATACGCAGTATTTT. The chain carries TRBV7-2 and TRBJ2-3, with D maybe TRBD2 (6 bases). V shed 3 bases and J shed 6 bases, with 10 bases lying between them. CDR3 length equals 13 residues. Germline-derived CDR1 and CDR2 are SGHTA and FQGNSA. Full variable domain (remainder filled in from reference TRBV7-2 and TRBJ2-3): GAGVSQSPSNKVTEKGKDVELRCDPISGHTALYWYRQSLGQGLEFLIYFQGNSAPDKSGLPSDRFSAERTGGSVSTLTIQRTQQEDSAVYLCASSFGSGDTQYFGPGTRLTVL.

The genes are TRBV19 and TRBJ1-2; the D gene is possibly TRBD1 (6 bases). Germline V gene lookup returns CDR1 LNHDA and CDR2 SQIVND (reference sequence). The CDR3 spans 16 residues. Trimming removed 1 base at V and 4 bases at J, with 16 bases between. The CDR3 protein is CASSIVQGTIFYGYTF. DNA for the CDR3: TGTGCCAGTAGTATAGTTCAGGGGACAATCTTCTATGGCTACACCTTC.

This chain joins TRBV7-2 and TRBJ1-6; D perhaps matches TRBD1 (5 bases). CDR3 length: 16 residues. Germline V gene sequence: CDR1 SGHTA, CDR2 FQGNSA. The V end lost 1 base, the J end lost 5 bases, and 12 bases lay between the germline ends. DNA for the CDR3: TGTGCCAGCAGCTTAGGGGGGGTTGGGAATAATTCACCCCTCCACTTT. It specifies CASSLGGVGNNSPLHF.

CDR3 loop: CASSLRDLSAETQYF. In DNA form, the CDR3 reads TGTGCCAGCAGTTTAAGAGACTTGTCGGCGGAGACCCAGTACTTC. The chain carries TRBV28 and TRBJ2-5; D remains ambiguous. The V end lost 2 bases, the J end lost 5 bases, and 15 bases lay between the germline ends. The germline CDR1 and CDR2 sequences are MDHEN and SYDVKM. The CDR3 consists of 15 residues.